The clone carrying this TCR beta chain appeared once. CD45RA-negative memory and CD45RA+ naive subsets were split from the CD4+ cells. The method was immunoSEQ multiplex PCR; TCRdb's version includes in-frame clones alone and lacks a portion of them. This sample has about 1.1 million clones; around three quarters occur once, and the top ten carry approximately 0.95%. The sample is drawn from a study of shared clonotypes between healthy human individuals. The CDR3 has 15 amino acids. CDR1 is SGHAT, CDR2 FQNNGV, per germline. The V end was cut by 5 bases, the J end by 0 bases, with 13 bases between. This clonotype originated in a man between 18 and 29 years old in good health. Some clones in this sample may be carry-over from other donors' samples. Sequencing used memory CD4+ T cells from PBMCs. Subset indicated: CD45RA-negative fraction. This chain uses TRBV11-2 with TRBJ1-2; possibly TRBD1 for D (5 bases). The CDR3 sequence is CASSARGAANYGYTF. The CDR3 region has the DNA TGTGCCAGCAGCGCCCGCGGGGCAGCTAACTATGGCTACACCTTC.